This is a list of T cell receptor beta chains from one sample in a study of regulatory dendritic cells for organ transplantation. TCRdb keeps only in-frame clones here, not all; method: immunoSEQ multiplex PCR. The table shows some 10,000 clones, with under 80% occurring only once. The sample was memory CD8+ T cells from blood. The source is a human donor in good health. Each CDR3 is given with its conserved first and last residue. The D gene is left open where the match is weak. Clone sizes are given selectively: once, few, many, or a class where the clone is expanded.

j_gene	len	abundance	v_gene	d_gene	CDR3aa	CDR3nt
TRBJ2-7	14	NA	TRBV4-2	NA	CASSQVNQGTEQYF	TGTGCCAGCAGCCAAGTAAATCAGGGGACCGAGCAGTACTTC
TRBJ1-2	15	NA	TRBV4-1	NA	CASSQEDRPGHGYTF	TGCGCCAGCAGCCAAGAAGATAGGCCAGGCCATGGCTACACCTTC
TRBJ2-7	13	NA	TRBV19	NA	CASSLDSSYEQYF	TGTGCCAGTAGTTTGGACAGTTCCTACGAGCAGTACTTC
TRBJ2-6	16	once	TRBV4-3	NA	CASSQDRLFGANVLTF	TGCGCCAGCAGCCAAGATAGGCTATTTGGGGCCAACGTCCTGACTTTC
TRBJ2-5	16	NA	TRBV7-9	TRBD2	CASSLDRGGYAETQYF	TGTGCCAGCAGCTTAGATCGCGGGGGTTACGCGGAGACCCAGTACTTC
TRBJ1-1	15	NA	TRBV29-1	TRBD1	CSVIPGQGLNTEAFF	TGCAGCGTAATACCGGGACAGGGATTGAACACTGAAGCTTTCTTT
TRBJ1-1	15	NA	TRBV4-3	TRBD1	CASSQDDRTGREAFF	TGCGCCAGCAGCCAAGATGATCGGACAGGGAGGGAAGCTTTCTTT
TRBJ2-1	12	NA	TRBV27	NA	CASSNSYNEQFF	TGTGCCAGCAGTAACTCCTACAATGAGCAGTTCTTC
TRBJ1-1	15	NA	TRBV18	TRBD1	CASSPETGVNTEAFF	TGTGCCAGCTCACCAGAGACAGGGGTGAACACTGAAGCTTTCTTT
TRBJ1-2	16	NA	TRBV6-5	NA	CASSLLGWAGTYGYTF	TGTGCCAGCAGTTTACTCGGGTGGGCAGGGACCTATGGCTACACCTTC
TRBJ2-5	14	NA	TRBV18	NA	CASSPTQIMETQYF	TGTGCCAGCTCACCGACACAGATCATGGAGACCCAGTACTTC
TRBJ1-3	17	NA	TRBV13	NA	CASSWSPSQGPGNTIYF	TGTGCCAGCAGCTGGTCTCCGTCACAGGGACCTGGAAACACCATATATTTT
TRBJ2-2	18	NA	TRBV19	NA	CASSTNYSGRKNTGELFF	TGTGCCAGTAGTACGAACTATTCCGGACGGAAGAACACCGGGGAGCTGTTTTTT
TRBJ2-7	15	NA	TRBV19	NA	CASSTHRDGTYEQYF	TGTGCCAGTAGTACTCACAGGGACGGAACCTACGAGCAGTACTTC
TRBJ1-1	14	few	TRBV10-3	NA	CAIKSRDGNTEAFF	TGTGCCATCAAATCAAGGGACGGGAACACTGAAGCTTTCTTT
TRBJ2-7	12	NA	TRBV11-2	TRBD2	CASSGGGAEQYF	TGTGCCAGCTCCGGGGGGGGCGCCGAGCAGTACTTC
TRBJ1-5	15	NA	TRBV6-4	TRBD1	CASSLTGDANQPQHF	TGTGCCAGCAGTCTTACAGGGGATGCCAATCAGCCCCAGCATTTT
TRBJ1-5	15	NA	TRBV28	NA	CASSDITQGSQPQHF	TGTGCCAGCAGTGATATTACCCAGGGCAGTCAGCCCCAGCATTTT
TRBJ2-4	14	NA	TRBV19	NA	CASSGDLAKNIQYF	TGTGCCAGTTCCGGGGATTTAGCCAAAAACATTCAGTACTTC
TRBJ2-7	17	NA	TRBV4-3	TRBD2	CASSQTLLAGDLYEQYF	TGCGCCAGCAGCCAGACCCTCCTAGCGGGGGACCTCTACGAGCAGTACTTC
TRBJ1-5	15	few	TRBV12-5	TRBD1	CASGLGLQGDQPQHF	TGTGCTAGTGGTTTGGGACTACAGGGGGATCAGCCCCAGCATTTT
TRBJ2-1	16	medium-sized	TRBV10-3	TRBD2	CAISESGAGVNNEQFF	TGTGCCATCAGTGAGTCTGGAGCGGGAGTTAACAATGAGCAGTTCTTC
TRBJ2-3	16	NA	TRBV2	NA	CASSEVRGGATDTQYF	TGTGCCAGCAGTGAAGTCAGGGGGGGTGCCACAGATACGCAGTATTTT
TRBJ2-7	15	NA	TRBV5-1	NA	CASSLEGSNLYEQYF	TGCGCCAGCAGCTTGGAGGGGTCCAACCTATACGAGCAGTACTTC
TRBJ2-1	21	NA	TRBV7-6	NA	CASSFLTVTWAQSDSHNEQFF	TGTGCCAGCAGCTTTTTGACTGTGACCTGGGCTCAATCGGACTCCCACAATGAGCAGTTCTTC
TRBJ1-4	15	once	TRBV15	NA	CATSTPGSLNEKLFF	TGTGCCACCAGCACCCCAGGGTCACTCAATGAAAAACTGTTTTTT
TRBJ2-5	11	few	TRBV21-1	NA	CAIPGRETQYF	TGTGCCATCCCCGGCAGGGAGACCCAGTACTTC
TRBJ2-5	13	few	TRBV23-1	NA	CASSQPAVGTQYF	TGCGCCAGCAGTCAGCCGGCTGTAGGGACCCAGTACTTC
TRBJ1-2	15	NA	TRBV27	TRBD1	CASSHRDSRTYGYTF	TGTGCCAGCAGTCATCGGGACAGCAGAACCTATGGCTACACCTTC
TRBJ1-2	15	NA	TRBV6-5	TRBD1	CASSEGTGGIYGYTF	TGTGCCAGCAGCGAGGGGACAGGGGGGATCTATGGCTACACCTTC
TRBJ2-3	16	NA	TRBV5-5	NA	CASSLGLGPDTDTQYF	TGTGCCAGCAGCTTGGGACTGGGCCCAGACACAGATACGCAGTATTTT
TRBJ2-3	16	NA	TRBV11-2	TRBD2	CASSFLGREGTDTQYF	TGTGCCAGCAGCTTTCTTGGCAGGGAGGGAACAGATACGCAGTATTTT
TRBJ2-1	13	NA	TRBV5-1	NA	CASSLNRYDEQFF	TGCGCCAGCAGCTTGAACAGGTACGATGAGCAGTTCTTC
TRBJ1-4	14	NA	TRBV15	TRBD1	CATSRGDSGGKLFF	TGTGCCACCAGCAGAGGGGACAGCGGAGGAAAACTGTTTTTT
TRBJ2-5	13	NA	TRBV27	TRBD1	CASSRQGAETQYF	TGTGCCAGCAGTAGGCAGGGGGCGGAGACCCAGTACTTC
TRBJ1-5	15	NA	TRBV15	NA	CATSRGRDANQPQHF	TGTGCCACCAGCAGAGGTAGGGACGCCAATCAGCCCCAGCATTTT
TRBJ2-3	14	NA	TRBV9	NA	CASSVGQAVDTQYF	TGTGCCAGCAGCGTAGGGCAGGCGGTTGATACGCAGTATTTT
TRBJ1-2	15	NA	TRBV11-3	NA	CASSFASGLLVGYTF	TGTGCCAGCAGCTTCGCCTCGGGACTCCTCGTGGGCTACACCTTC
TRBJ2-7	12	once	TRBV15	NA	CATSRGSAEQYF	TGTGCCACCAGCAGAGGAAGTGCCGAGCAGTACTTC
TRBJ2-3	15	NA	TRBV4-2	NA	CASSQMEGATDTQYF	TGTGCCAGCAGCCAAATGGAGGGCGCGACAGATACGCAGTATTTT
TRBJ1-2	15	NA	TRBV7-8	NA	CASSLAISANYGYTF	TGTGCCAGCAGCTTAGCGATATCCGCTAACTATGGCTACACCTTC
TRBJ2-2	13	few	TRBV27	NA	CASSSGTIGELFF	TGTGCCAGCAGTTCCGGGACAATCGGGGAGCTGTTTTTT
TRBJ2-5	14	NA	TRBV27	NA	CASSLTSSLETQYF	TGTGCCAGCAGTTTAACTAGCTCATTGGAGACCCAGTACTTC
TRBJ2-7	16	NA	TRBV18	TRBD1	CASSPIRQGAVYEQYF	TGTGCCAGCTCACCAATTCGCCAGGGGGCCGTCTACGAGCAGTACTTC
TRBJ2-3	15	NA	TRBV29-1	NA	CSVLSGSSPTDTQYF	TGCAGCGTTCTGTCGGGGTCCAGCCCCACAGATACGCAGTATTTT
TRBJ2-7	14	NA	TRBV9	TRBD2	CASSVIASGYEQYF	TGTGCCAGCAGCGTAATTGCTAGCGGATACGAGCAGTACTTC
TRBJ2-7	16	NA	TRBV4-2	NA	CASSQALTGESHEQYF	TGTGCCAGCAGCCAAGCGTTAACGGGAGAAAGCCACGAGCAGTACTTC
TRBJ1-6	13	large	TRBV5-6	NA	CASSPGDNSPLHF	TGTGCCAGCAGCCCTGGCGATAATTCACCCCTCCACTTT
TRBJ2-5	17	once	TRBV7-9	TRBD1	CASSPGVDRAGLRTQYF	TGTGCCAGCAGCCCAGGGGTGGACAGGGCCGGCCTTAGGACCCAGTACTTC
TRBJ2-3	13	once	TRBV9	NA	CASGREVPDTQYF	TGTGCCAGCGGCCGTGAAGTCCCAGATACGCAGTATTTT
TRBJ2-7	11	NA	TRBV14	NA	CASSRHYEQYF	TGTGCCAGCAGCCGTCACTACGAGCAGTACTTC